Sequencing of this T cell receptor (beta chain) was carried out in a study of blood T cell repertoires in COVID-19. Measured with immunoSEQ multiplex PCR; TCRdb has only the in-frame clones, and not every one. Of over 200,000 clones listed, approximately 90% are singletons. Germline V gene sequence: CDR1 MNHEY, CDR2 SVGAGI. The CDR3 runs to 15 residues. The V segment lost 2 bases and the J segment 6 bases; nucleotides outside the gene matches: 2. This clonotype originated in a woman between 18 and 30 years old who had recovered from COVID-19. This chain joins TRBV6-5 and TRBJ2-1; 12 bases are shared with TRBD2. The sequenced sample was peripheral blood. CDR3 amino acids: CASSYELAGGNEQFF. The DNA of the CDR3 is TGTGCCAGCAGTTACGAACTAGCGGGAGGCAATGAGCAGTTCTTC.